The 5 T cell receptor beta chains presented below share a single source sample, sequenced in a study of post-analysis software for immune sequencing data. Study-level points and caveats: There were a few TRBV segments more frequent in patients than controls, and TRBV5-6, TRBV5-1 and TRBV20-1 were among them.

Unique molecular identifiers were present in the TCR beta cDNA libraries. TCRdb itself ran the PCR reads through MiXCR, one entry per CDR3 protein. The sample includes 700,000 to 800,000 distinct CDR3 sequences, around 27% of them seen just once. These TCRs' antigens remain unknown. Input material: blood. These receptors were obtained from a girl aged 10-17 years with multiple sclerosis.

The chain carries TRBV7-9 and TRBJ1-3; D not resolved. The V and J ends lost 4 bases and 4 bases respectively, with 14 bases between them. This CDR3 region has 15 residues. Germline values: CDR1 SEHNR, CDR2 FQNEAQ (reference sequence). Here the CDR3 reads CASSSPTISGNTIYF. In DNA form, the CDR3 reads TGTGCCAGCAGCTCACCTACGATCAGCGGAAACACCATATATTTT.

This clonotype was counted a few times. V and J are TRBV28 and TRBJ2-3; 7 bases map to TRBD1. J lost 4 bases, V lost 6 bases, and 13 bases had no gene match. Germline values: CDR1 MDHEN, CDR2 SYDVKM. The CDR3 is 16 amino acids. The CDR3 DNA sequence: TGTGCCAGCAGGAAAGGGGGCGGAGGCTGGTCAGATACGCAGTATTTT. As protein: CASRKGGGGWSDTQYF. Full variable domain (outside the CDR3, taken from reference TRBV28 and TRBJ2-3): DVKVTQSSRYLVKRTGEKVFLECVQDMDHENMFWYRQDPGLGLRLIYFSYDVKMKEKGDIPEGYSVSREKKERFSLILESASTNQTSMYLCASRKGGGGWSDTQYFGPGTRLTVL.

This chain links TRBV7-2 with TRBJ2-7; maybe TRBD1 (6 bases). Judging by the DNA end, TRBJ2-5 fits better; the J call may be wrong. CDR3 length: 14 residues. Germline V lookup: CDR1 SGHTA, CDR2 FQGNSA. The CDR3: CASSHYRVSKTQYF. The CDR3 nucleotides read TGTGCCAGCAGCCATTACAGGGTTTCGAAGACCCAGTACTTC.

In this sample, this clonotype turned up a few times. The rearrangement joins TRBV3-1 to TRBJ2-1, with 7 bases aligning to TRBD2. Trimming at V came to 3 bases and at J to 2 bases, leaving 10 bases not matched to a gene. There are 17 residues in the CDR3. Germline V gives CDR1 LGHDT, CDR2 YNNKEL (reference sequence). The CDR3: CASSHAPEREPYNEQFF. The CDR3 coding sequence is TGTGCCAGCAGCCACGCACCCGAGCGGGAACCCTACAATGAGCAGTTCTTC.

Details on this clonotype: Relative to the germline gene, one junction end is altered; a read error may explain this. This chain uses TRBV10-3 with TRBJ2-2; TRBD1 is a possible D gene (6 bases). The CDR3 is 12 residues long. The germline gives CDR1 ENHRY, CDR2 SYGVKD. The CDR3 spells CAIWGRTGKLSF. The CDR3 DNA sequence: TGTGCCATCTGGGGGCGCACCGGGAAGCTGTCTTTT.